A selection of T cell receptor beta chains follows, all from one sample in a study of shared clonotypes between healthy human individuals. Clones were read by immunoSEQ multiplex PCR, and TCRdb kept only the in-frame ones, dropping some. The table lists some 470,000 clones, over 65% of them singletons, with around 13% in the top ten. The material sequenced was PBMCs. The receptor source for this set is a woman aged 40 to 50 in good health. Some clones in this sample may be carry-over from other donors' samples. The CDR3 runs from the conserved cysteine through the conserved F or W. A D gene is named only where the DNA matches it firmly. Part of the rows lack a size; the others show once, few, many or a class for expanded clones.

TRBJ2-2,NA,NA,TRBV5-1,TGCGCCAGCACTCGGACACAAGCGAACACCGGGGAGCTGTTTTTT,CASTRTQANTGELFF
TRBJ2-7,TRBD1,NA,TRBV11-2,TGTGCCAGCAGCTCGGGACAGGGGGTGCGTGAGCAGTACTTC,CASSSGQGVREQYF
TRBJ2-3,TRBD1,NA,TRBV6-6,TGTGCCAGCAGTTACCCTCCGGACAGGGCGACAGATACGCAGTATTTT,CASSYPPDRATDTQYF
TRBJ2-6,NA,NA,TRBV7-3,TGTGCCAGCAGCTCCCCGAACTCTGGGGCCAACGTCCTGACTTTC,CASSSPNSGANVLTF
TRBJ2-6,NA,NA,TRBV4-2,TGTGCCAGCAGCCAAGATTGGGGGGAGGCCAACGTCCTGACTTTC,CASSQDWGEANVLTF
TRBJ2-6,NA,NA,TRBV30,TGTGCCTGGAGCCAAACGGGGGCTATGGGCTCCGGGGCCAACGTCTTGACTTTC,CAWSQTGAMGSGANVLTF
TRBJ2-7,NA,NA,TRBV6-1,TGTGCCAGCAGTGAAAAAGAGGGACCTTACGAGCAGTACTTC,CASSEKEGPYEQYF
TRBJ2-3,NA,many,TRBV6-4,TGTGCCAGCAGTGATAAGGGAGGCACAGATACGCAGTATTTT,CASSDKGGTDTQYF
TRBJ2-7,NA,NA,TRBV21-1,TGTGCCACCCGCCTACAGATTGCCTACGAGCAGTACTTC,CATRLQIAYEQYF
TRBJ1-4,NA,NA,TRBV2,TGTGCCAGCAGTGAAGTTGGGGGGGGCGCGGATGAAAAACTGTTTTTT,CASSEVGGGADEKLFF
TRBJ2-2,NA,NA,TRBV15,TGTGCCACCAGCTCGACACTAACCGGGGAGCTGTTTTTT,CATSSTLTGELFF
TRBJ2-2,TRBD2,NA,TRBV10-3,TGTGCCACCGCGACTAGCGGGGGAACCGGGGAGCTGTTTTTT,CATATSGGTGELFF
TRBJ2-2,TRBD1,NA,TRBV28,TGTGCCAGCCATTCTAACAGGGGGCAGGGCGGGGAGCTGTTTTTT,CASHSNRGQGGELFF
TRBJ2-7,TRBD1,few,TRBV7-7,TGTGCTAGCAGCTTCCGACAGGGCCGATCCTACGAGCAGTACTTC,CASSFRQGRSYEQYF
TRBJ2-7,TRBD2,NA,TRBV18,TGTGCCAGCTCACCGTTAGCGGGAGAGGGGGAGCAGTACTTC,CASSPLAGEGEQYF
TRBJ2-7,TRBD2,once,TRBV4-1,TGCGCCAGCAGCGACCGGGAGGGGGTCTTCTACGAGCAGTACTTC,CASSDREGVFYEQYF
TRBJ2-6,NA,NA,TRBV5-1,TGCGCCAGCAGCCGTACTAGCTTGGGTGGGGCCAACGTCCTGACTTTC,CASSRTSLGGANVLTF
TRBJ2-7,TRBD1,once,TRBV28,TGTGCCAGCAGTTGGGACAGGGAGATGTACGAGCAGTACTTC,CASSWDREMYEQYF
TRBJ1-1,NA,NA,TRBV5-1,TGCGCCAGCAGCTCCCCGGGGCTTGAAGCTTTCTTT,CASSSPGLEAFF
TRBJ2-1,NA,NA,TRBV2,TGTGCCAGCATTCGACAGATTTACTACAATGAGCAGTTCTTC,CASIRQIYYNEQFF
TRBJ1-1,NA,NA,TRBV7-3,TGTGCCAGCAGCTCCCCCGCGATGGACATGCAATCGTTTAACACTGAAGCTTTCTTT,CASSSPAMDMQSFNTEAFF
TRBJ1-2,NA,NA,TRBV28,TGTGCCAGCAGTTTTACCGGGACTACCGATGGCTACACCTTC,CASSFTGTTDGYTF
TRBJ2-1,TRBD2,many,TRBV10-3,TGTGCCATCAGCCGGACTAGCGGGAGGGGGGATGAGCAGTTCTTC,CAISRTSGRGDEQFF
TRBJ1-1,NA,NA,TRBV12-5,TGTGCTAGTGGTTGGGGAGCAAACACTGAAGCTTTCTTT,CASGWGANTEAFF
TRBJ1-2,NA,NA,TRBV10-3,TGTGCCATCAGTGAGGGATACAACTATGGCTACACCTTC,CAISEGYNYGYTF
TRBJ2-1,TRBD2,NA,TRBV7-9,TGTGCCAGCAGCTTCGGGGCTAGCGGCAATGAGCAGTTCTTC,CASSFGASGNEQFF
TRBJ2-7,NA,NA,TRBV11-2,TGTGCCAGCAGCTTACAGGCGCACTCCTACGAGCAGTACTTC,CASSLQAHSYEQYF
TRBJ1-3,NA,once,TRBV11-3,TGTGCCAGCAGCTCCCGTGCAGGGGATGGAAACACCATATATTTT,CASSSRAGDGNTIYF
TRBJ1-5,NA,NA,TRBV12-5,TGTGCTAGTGGTTTGGGAGGGGCTTCCAATCAGCCCCAGCATTTT,CASGLGGASNQPQHF
TRBJ2-1,TRBD2,NA,TRBV11-2,TGTGCCAGCAGCCGAGCGGCGGGAGTGGGTGGGGGTTACAATGAGCAGTTCTTC,CASSRAAGVGGGYNEQFF
TRBJ2-3,TRBD2,once,TRBV4-1,TGCGCCAGCAGCCAAGGGGAGACTAGCGGGATTGTCACAGATACGCAGTATTTT,CASSQGETSGIVTDTQYF
TRBJ2-6,TRBD2,few,TRBV18,TGTGCCAGCTCACCTCCGGGGGGGTTTGGGGCCAACGTCCTGACTTTC,CASSPPGGFGANVLTF
TRBJ1-1,TRBD1,NA,TRBV18,TGTGCCAGCTCACCCGGACAGGCGAGAACTGAAGCTTTCTTT,CASSPGQARTEAFF
TRBJ2-3,NA,NA,TRBV28,TGTGCCAGCATACGGCGGGGAAGCACAGATACGCAGTATTTT,CASIRRGSTDTQYF
TRBJ1-1,NA,NA,TRBV28,TGTGCCAGCAGTCCACAGGGTTGGGGCACTGAAGCTTTCTTT,CASSPQGWGTEAFF
TRBJ2-1,TRBD1,NA,TRBV5-1,TGCGCCAGCAGCTGGACAGGGTTGGCCTACAATGAGCAGTTCTTC,CASSWTGLAYNEQFF
TRBJ1-3,NA,NA,TRBV19,TGTGCCAGTAGTAATCAGGTCTCTGGAAACACCATATATTTT,CASSNQVSGNTIYF
TRBJ2-7,NA,NA,TRBV6-1,TGTGCCAGCAGTGAAGGGGGGTTCGAGCAGTACTTC,CASSEGGFEQYF
TRBJ1-2,NA,NA,TRBV28,TGTGCCAGCAGTTTGAACTCGGGACAAGCTAACTATGGCTACACCTTC,CASSLNSGQANYGYTF
TRBJ1-3,TRBD1,NA,TRBV18,TGTGCCAGCTCACTTTCCGGACAGGGGGCTGGAAACACCATATATTTT,CASSLSGQGAGNTIYF
TRBJ2-4,NA,few,TRBV14,TGTGCCAGCAGCCAAGATCGCTTGGGAACTAGAGTCAGCAGAGCCAAAAACATTCAGTACTTC,CASSQDRLGTRVSRAKNIQYF
TRBJ2-7,NA,once,TRBV5-1,TGCGCCAGCAGCTTCTCACAGGGTAGATACGAGCAGTACTTC,CASSFSQGRYEQYF
TRBJ2-1,NA,NA,TRBV6-5,TGTGCCAGCAGTCAGGGGATTGAGCAGTTCTTC,CASSQGIEQFF
TRBJ2-7,TRBD1,once,TRBV15,TGTGCCACCAGCGCGGGACAGGGTGGCAACGAGCAGTACTTC,CATSAGQGGNEQYF
TRBJ1-2,NA,NA,TRBV6-1,TGTGCCAGCAGTGGAGCCGAGAACGGCTATGGCTACACCTTC,CASSGAENGYGYTF
TRBJ2-5,TRBD2,few,TRBV7-3,TGTGCCAGCAGCTTAGCGGGAGGGCGGGAGACCCAGTACTTC,CASSLAGGRETQYF
TRBJ2-2,NA,once,TRBV9,TGTGCCAGCAGCGTTTACGGGGGGCTAAACACCGGGGAGCTGTTTTTT,CASSVYGGLNTGELFF
TRBJ1-1,NA,few,TRBV29-1,TGCAGCGTTCTAATAGGGAGTACTGAAGCTTTCTTT,CSVLIGSTEAFF